Below are 4 T cell receptor beta chains sequenced from a single sample in a study of CD8 T cells in Susac syndrome. Reverse transcription of roughly 0.5 to 1 ug RNA was performed with random hexamers. TCRdb recomputed calls from the immunoSEQ multiplex PCR reads with MiXCR, one row per CDR3 protein. The sample lists 200,000 or so distinct CDR3 sequences; 90% to 95% were seen once. The sample taken for sequencing was CD4+ T cells from PBMCs. The receptors originated from a human donor with multiple sclerosis.

This chain uses TRBV18 with TRBJ2-7, with D perhaps matching TRBD1 (6 bases). Trimming took off 3 bases at V and 3 bases at J, with 12 bases between the two ends. The germline V gene encodes CDR1 KGHSH and CDR2 LQKENI. The CDR3 length is 14 residues. The DNA of the CDR3 is TGTGCCAGCTCACCGGCCCAGGACAGCTACGAGCAGTACTTC. It specifies CASSPAQDSYEQYF.

This chain connects TRBV19 to TRBJ1-3; no definite D call. V dropped 4 bases and J dropped 1 base, with 5 bases sitting between them. This CDR3 is 13 amino acids long. CDR1 and CDR2 (germline): LNHDA, SQIVND (reference sequence). The CDR3, as DNA: TGTGCCAGTAGTACCCGGTCTGGAAACACCATATATTTT. Amino acid sequence: CASSTRSGNTIYF.

V and J are TRBV11-2 and TRBJ2-5; 12 bases align to TRBD2. The germline V gene encodes CDR1 SGHAT and CDR2 FQNNGV. V was clipped by 2 bases and J by 2 bases; unmatched bases: 12. This CDR3 has 19 residues. CDR3 DNA sequence: TGTGCCAGCAGCTTACGGTGGGGGGGACTAGCGGGTGGTCAAGAGACCCAGTACTTC. Encoded protein: CASSLRWGGLAGGQETQYF. Supplemented by reference TRBV11-2 and TRBJ2-5, the full variable domain reads EAGVAQSPRYKIIEKRQSVAFWCNPISGHATLYWYQQILGQGPKLLIQFQNNGVVDDSQLPKDRFSAERLKGVDSTLKIQPAKLEDSAVYLCASSLRWGGLAGGQETQYFGPGTRLLVL.

This clonotype was seen once. The genes are TRBV27 and TRBJ1-2; no firm D call. This CDR3 is 13 amino acids long. The germline V and J ends were trimmed by 8 bases and 5 bases, with 15 bases remaining between them. Looked up from germline, CDR1 is MNHEY and CDR2 is SMNVEV (reference sequence). The CDR3 region has the DNA TGTGCCAGCGGCCTCGGGCCGGAGTATGGCTACACCTTC. Its translation is CASGLGPEYGYTF.